This TCR beta chain was sequenced for a study of blood T cell repertoires in COVID-19 (dated by TCRdb to the early 2020s). Concerning the study at large: Samples from collaborators originated in the United States, Italy and Spain and spanned both the acute and convalescent phases of COVID-19. The material from the prospective study consisted of cDNA or gDNA derived from T cells, B-cell-depleted T cells, or PBMCs. Deeply sampled blood TCRbeta repertoires from subjects exposed to, actively infected with, or recovered from COVID-19 were included in the dataset. The repertoires were made available in a free public database intended to serve as a resource for research on the immune response to SARS-CoV-2. Samples came from the ongoing ImmuneRACE study (first 160 participants) plus 1,254 subjects from 6 global collaborators. The sample metadata nearly always contained a de-identified subject ID, COVID-19 status, age in years and sex. HLA class I and class II types, where available, came from metadata supplied by the sample provider rather than from assay-based typing. Broad study findings and their caveats: How much clinical and demographic metadata was included differed by source and by participant, and the metadata was provided uncurated.

For this clone: Its antigen target is currently unknown. Nothing much larger sits one base from this clone, and base qualities are not available.

Whole blood was collected in K2EDTA tubes by collaborating institutions according to the institutions' own protocols. Collaborator samples were shipped for TCRbeta analysis as frozen whole blood, isolated PBMCs, or DNA extracted from either sample type. CDR1 and CDR2 are read off the germline V gene as MNHEY and SVGAGI. V is reduced by 2 bases and J by 5 bases, leaving a spacing of 15 bases between them. The CDR3 starts with the cysteine, ends with the phenylalanine, and has 15 residues. The only DNA kept is the CDR3, 45 bases in frame from the first base. TCRbeta CDR3 regions were amplified from genomic DNA by means of the immunoSEQ Assay, a bias-controlled multiplex PCR. On the study's bioinformatics: Within the assay, amplification of reference gene primers was used to estimate how many nucleated cells each sample contained. Sequence reads were collapsed and filtered to measure the absolute abundance of every unique TCRbeta CDR3 rearrangement. For each sample, productive Simpson clonality was calculated as the square root of Simpson's diversity index across productive rearrangements. Not all clones reach the TCRdb copy of this immuneACCESS table, which keeps in-frame sequences only. Checked studies attribute under half of the gap to unresolved V genes and leave the rest unexplained. V, J and clone size reflect that table, while D and trimming were determined from the DNA. This sample comprises around 120,000 clones, around 80% of them detected only once. The ten largest account for roughly 20% of the sample.

This clonotype was sampled from a man aged 70-80 years with active or convalescent COVID-19. The chain is encoded by TRBV6-5 joined to TRBJ1-1, with TRBD1 as a weak D call on 5 bases. Sample: peripheral blood. The DNA sequence reads TGTGCCAGCAGTTACCGCCGGGGGGGGAGGACTGAAGCTTTCTTT. It specifies CASSYRRGGRTEAFF.